This T cell receptor (beta chain) came from a study of shared clonotypes between healthy human individuals. Generated by immunoSEQ multiplex PCR, the TCRdb table keeps only in-frame clones and is missing some. The repertoire holds 2 million to 2.5 million clones, with roughly 92% as singletons. The CDR3 sequence is 15 residues long. Per the germline V gene, CDR1 is SNHLY and CDR2 is FYNNEI. J gave up 7 bases and V 5 bases, and 10 bases lay outside the gene matches. Healthy adults negative for HIV, lacking recent acute infections or vaccinations, served as donors. This receptor was taken from a man younger than 35 in good health. Some clones in this sample may be carry-over from other donors' samples. Sequenced material: naive CD4+ T cells from PBMCs. The subset here: CD45RA+ positively selected. The chain combines TRBV2 with TRBJ1-4, with 7 bases matching TRBD1. CDR3 bases: TGTGCCAGCAGTCCCCAGGGGGAGAGTGGTGAAAAACTGTTTTTT. This codes for CASSPQGESGEKLFF.